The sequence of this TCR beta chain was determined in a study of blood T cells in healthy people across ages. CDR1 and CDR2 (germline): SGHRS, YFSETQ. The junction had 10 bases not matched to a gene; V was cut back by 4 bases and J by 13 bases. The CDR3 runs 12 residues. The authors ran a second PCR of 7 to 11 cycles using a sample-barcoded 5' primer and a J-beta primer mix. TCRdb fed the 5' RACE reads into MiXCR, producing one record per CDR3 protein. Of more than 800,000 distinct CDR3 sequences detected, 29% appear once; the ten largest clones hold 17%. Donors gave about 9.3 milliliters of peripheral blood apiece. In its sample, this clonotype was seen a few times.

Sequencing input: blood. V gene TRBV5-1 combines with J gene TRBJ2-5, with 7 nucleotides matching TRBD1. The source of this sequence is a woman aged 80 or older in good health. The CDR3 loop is CASSPLQGLWYF. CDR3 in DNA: TGCGCCAGCAGCCCCTTACAGGGGTTGTGGTACTTC.